The rows below give T cell receptor beta chains drawn from one sample of a study of T cell responses to AZD1222 COVID-19 vaccine. The data were produced by immunoSEQ multiplex PCR, yet TCRdb's version contains in-frame clones alone and is incomplete. The sample carries 90,000 to 150,000 clones, about 88% recorded once. The sample consisted of peripheral blood, taken on day 0 of AZD1222 vaccination. The receptors stem from an adult in good health. The CDR3 runs from the conserved cysteine through the conserved F or W. Each record gives: V gene, D gene, J gene, clone size, CDR3 DNA, CDR3 protein. A D gene is named only where the DNA matches it firmly. Not all rows give a size; the values are once, few, many and, for expanded clones, a class.

>TRBV11-2|.|TRBJ2-1|.
TGTGCCAGCAGTTATACGGATGAGCAGTTCTTC
CASSYTDEQFF
>TRBV19|TRBD1|TRBJ1-2|.
TGTGCCAGTAGTCCCCGGGACAGGAGATCGGACTATGGCTACACCTTC
CASSPRDRRSDYGYTF
>TRBV28|.|TRBJ1-1|few
TGTGCCAGCAGGCGGACAGAGAACACTGAAGCTTTCTTT
CASRRTENTEAFF
>TRBV30|.|TRBJ2-1|.
TGTGCCTGGAGTGTACGGCGAACCAGGTCCTACAATGAGCAGTTCTTC
CAWSVRRTRSYNEQFF
>TRBV6-5|.|TRBJ2-7|.
TGTGCCAGCAGTTACTCGAGCGCCTACGAGCAGTACTTC
CASSYSSAYEQYF
>TRBV19|TRBD1|TRBJ2-3|.
TGTGCCAGTAGTTTACAGGGGGCAGGGACAGATACGCAGTATTTT
CASSLQGAGTDTQYF
>TRBV7-2|TRBD1|TRBJ2-5|.
TGTGCCAGCAGCGTGATTTTCCGGGACAGGGGAATAGAGACCCAGTACTTC
CASSVIFRDRGIETQYF
>TRBV5-4|TRBD2|TRBJ2-1|.
TGTGCCAGCAGCACCGGGACTAGCGGGAGGAAGGACAATGAGCAGTTCTTC
CASSTGTSGRKDNEQFF
>TRBV19|TRBD2|TRBJ2-1|few
TGTGCCAGTAGTATTAAGGCGGGAGGAGCCAATGAGCAGTTCTTC
CASSIKAGGANEQFF
>TRBV2|TRBD1|TRBJ1-1|.
TGTGCCAGCAGACGACAGGGGTCTTACACTGAAGCTTTCTTT
CASRRQGSYTEAFF
>TRBV3-1/TRBV3-2|TRBD1|TRBJ2-1|.
TGTGCCAGCAGCCACGGACAGGGGGAATCCAATGAGCAGTTCTTC
CASSHGQGESNEQFF
>TRBV6-5|.|TRBJ1-2|.
TGTGCCAGCAGCTCCCAGACAGGTCGCTATGGCTACACCTTC
CASSSQTGRYGYTF
>TRBV2|TRBD1|TRBJ1-6|.
TGTGCCAGCAGTGGCCCGGGACAGGGGGCTTCACCCCTCCACTTT
CASSGPGQGASPLHF
>TRBV5-8|TRBD1|TRBJ2-7|.
TGTGCCAGCAACCCACCGGGACAGGGGGCAGACGAGCAGTACTTC
CASNPPGQGADEQYF
>TRBV19|TRBD1|TRBJ1-5|.
TGTGCCAGTAGTTCCAGACAGGGCGATCAGCCCCAGCATTTT
CASSSRQGDQPQHF
>TRBV15|TRBD1|TRBJ1-1|.
TGTGCCACCAGCAAAGACAGGGTCACTGAAGCTTTCTTT
CATSKDRVTEAFF
>TRBV2|.|TRBJ1-3|.
TGTGCCAGTACGACAGGAGACTCTGGAAACACCATATATTTT
CASTTGDSGNTIYF
>TRBV5-4|.|TRBJ2-5|.
TGTGCCAGCAGCCTCCCGAGGGGGGAGACCCAGTACTTC
CASSLPRGETQYF
>TRBV19|TRBD2|TRBJ2-7|.
TGTGCCAGTACGTCTAGCGGGAGCTCCGAGCAGTACTTC
CASTSSGSSEQYF
>TRBV9|TRBD1|TRBJ2-5|.
TGTGCCAGCAGCCAAGGGGGCATTTTGGAGACCCAGTACTTC
CASSQGGILETQYF
>TRBV7-9|.|TRBJ2-3|.
TGTGCCAGCAACGGGGGTTCGGCAGATACGCAGTATTTT
CASNGGSADTQYF
>TRBV28|TRBD2|TRBJ2-3|.
TGTGCCAGCAGATGGACTAGCGAGACAGATACGCAGTATTTT
CASRWTSETDTQYF
>TRBV6-1|TRBD1|TRBJ2-7|.
TGTGCCAGCAGTGAAAGACAGGGGTTCTACGAGCAGTACTTC
CASSERQGFYEQYF
>TRBV5-1|TRBD1|TRBJ1-3|.
TGCGCCAGCAGGGAGCAGGGGGGATCCGGAAACACCATATATTTT
CASREQGGSGNTIYF
>TRBV30|TRBD1|TRBJ1-5|.
TGTGCCTGGGGACAGGGATTCAATCAGCCCCAGCATTTT
CAWGQGFNQPQHF
>TRBV4-1|TRBD2|TRBJ2-7|.
TGCGCCAGCAGCCGGGAGGGGAACTCCTACGAGCAGTACTTC
CASSREGNSYEQYF
>TRBV27|TRBD1|TRBJ1-4|.
TGTGCCAGCAGAGGAACAGGGGTAACGGTGACTAATGAAAAACTGTTTTTT
CASRGTGVTVTNEKLFF
>TRBV7-6|.|TRBJ1-2|.
TGTGCCAGCAGCCCTAGGGCAACATACGGGGGCTACACCTTC
CASSPRATYGGYTF
>TRBV28|.|TRBJ1-2|.
TGTGCCAGCAGACCGACAGACTATGGCTACACCTTC
CASRPTDYGYTF
>TRBV28|.|TRBJ2-7|.
TGTGCCGTAACCGGGACCGCGGCCTTTGAGCAGTACTTC
CAVTGTAAFEQYF
>TRBV11-3|TRBD2|TRBJ2-1|once
TGTGCCAGCAGCTTAGACCGAGCGGGAGGGATTAACAATGAGCAGTTCTTC
CASSLDRAGGINNEQFF
>TRBV7-9|TRBD1|TRBJ1-6|.
TGTGCCAGCAGCCTCGACAGGGGTAATTCACCCCTCCACTTT
CASSLDRGNSPLHF
>TRBV6-5|TRBD1|TRBJ1-1|.
TGTGCCAGCAGGGACGGGACAGGGAACACTGAAGCTTTCTTT
CASRDGTGNTEAFF
>TRBV5-4|.|TRBJ1-1|.
TGTGCCAGCAGCTTGGGAGGGGGTGGCACTGAAGCTTTCTTT
CASSLGGGGTEAFF
>TRBV19|.|TRBJ1-4|.
TGTGCCAGTAGTATACAGGGAAATGAAAAACTGTTTTTT
CASSIQGNEKLFF
>TRBV2|.|TRBJ1-5|.
TGTGCCAGCAGTGAAATGGTGGGGAGCGGCCAGCCCCAGCATTTT
CASSEMVGSGQPQHF
>TRBV19|TRBD2|TRBJ2-3|.
TGTGCCAGTAGTATGACAGCGGGAGCAGATACGCAGTATTTT
CASSMTAGADTQYF